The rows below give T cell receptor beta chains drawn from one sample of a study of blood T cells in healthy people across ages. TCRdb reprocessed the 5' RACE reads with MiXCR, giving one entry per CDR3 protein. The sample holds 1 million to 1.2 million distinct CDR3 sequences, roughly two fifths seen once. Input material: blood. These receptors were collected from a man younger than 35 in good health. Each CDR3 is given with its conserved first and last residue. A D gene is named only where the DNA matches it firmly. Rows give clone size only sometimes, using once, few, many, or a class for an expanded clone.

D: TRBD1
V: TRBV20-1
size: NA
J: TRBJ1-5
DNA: TGCAGTGCTCGACAGGGAGGTCCCCAGCATTTT
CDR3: CSARQGGPQHF

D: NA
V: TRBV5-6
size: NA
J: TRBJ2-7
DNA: TGTGCCAGCAGTGGAGGGATGGACTACAATGAGCAGTACTTC
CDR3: CASSGGMDYNEQYF

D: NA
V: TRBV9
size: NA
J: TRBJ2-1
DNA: TGTGCCAGCAGCTCACCCGATAGAACTCATGAGCAGTTCTTC
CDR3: CASSSPDRTHEQFF

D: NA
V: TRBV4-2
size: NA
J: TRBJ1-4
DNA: TGTGCCAGCAGCCAAGATAAGGAGACACCGAGGAATGGAAAACTGTTTTTT
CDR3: CASSQDKETPRNGKLFF

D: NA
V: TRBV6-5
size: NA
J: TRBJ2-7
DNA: TGTGCCAGCAGTTACTCGACTACGGGAGACTCCTACGAGCAGTACTTC
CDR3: CASSYSTTGDSYEQYF

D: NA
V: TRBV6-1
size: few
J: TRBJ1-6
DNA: TGTGCCAGCAGTCCTCGGTCGAATACATATTCACCCCTCCACTTT
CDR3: CASSPRSNTYSPLHF

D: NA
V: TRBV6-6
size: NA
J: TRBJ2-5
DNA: TGTGCCAGCAAATTAGGATGGGCAGAGACCCAGTACTTC
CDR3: CASKLGWAETQYF

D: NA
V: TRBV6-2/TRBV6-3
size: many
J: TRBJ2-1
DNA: TGTGCCAGCAGTAAGCTAGTAGAGGAGCAGTTCTTC
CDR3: CASSKLVEEQFF

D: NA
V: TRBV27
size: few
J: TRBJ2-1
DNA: TGTGCCAGCAGTCCACAATTGAGCTCCTACAATGAGCAGTTCTTC
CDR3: CASSPQLSSYNEQFF

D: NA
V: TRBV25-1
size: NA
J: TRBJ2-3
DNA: TGTGCCAGCTCGGGACTCCCACAGCCGGATACGCAGTATTTT
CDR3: CASSGLPQPDTQYF